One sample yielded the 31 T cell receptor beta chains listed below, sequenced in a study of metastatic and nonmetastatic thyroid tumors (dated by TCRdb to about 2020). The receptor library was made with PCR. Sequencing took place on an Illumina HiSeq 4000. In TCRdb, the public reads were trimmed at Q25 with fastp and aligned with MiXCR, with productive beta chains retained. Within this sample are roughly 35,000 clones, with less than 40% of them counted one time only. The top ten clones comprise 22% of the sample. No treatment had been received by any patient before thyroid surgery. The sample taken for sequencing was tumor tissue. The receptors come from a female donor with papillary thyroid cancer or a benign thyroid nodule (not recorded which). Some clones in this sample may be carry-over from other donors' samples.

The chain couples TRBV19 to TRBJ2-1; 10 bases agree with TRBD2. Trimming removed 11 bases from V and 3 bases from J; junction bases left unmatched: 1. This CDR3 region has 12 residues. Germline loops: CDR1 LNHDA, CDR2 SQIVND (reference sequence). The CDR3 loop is CARTSGYNEQFF. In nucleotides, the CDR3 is TGTGCCCGGACTAGCGGCTACAATGAGCAGTTCTTC.

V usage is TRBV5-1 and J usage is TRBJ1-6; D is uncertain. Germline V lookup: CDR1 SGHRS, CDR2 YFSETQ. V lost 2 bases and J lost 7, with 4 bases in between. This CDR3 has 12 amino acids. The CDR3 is CASSFENSPLHF. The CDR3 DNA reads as TGCGCCAGCAGCTTCGAGAATTCACCCCTCCACTTT. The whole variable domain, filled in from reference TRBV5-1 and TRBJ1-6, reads KAGVTQTPRYLIKTRGQQVTLSCSPISGHRSVSWYQQTPGQGLQFLFEYFSETQRNKGNFPGRFSGRQFSNSRSEMNVSTLELGDSALYLCASSFENSPLHFGNGTRLTVT.

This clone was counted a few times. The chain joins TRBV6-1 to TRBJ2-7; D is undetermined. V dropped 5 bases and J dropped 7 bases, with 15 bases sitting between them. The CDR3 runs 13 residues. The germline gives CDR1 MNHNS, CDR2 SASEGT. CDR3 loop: CASSLGDSGEQYF. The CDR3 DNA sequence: TGTGCCAGCAGTCTTGGCGACTCCGGGGAGCAGTACTTC.

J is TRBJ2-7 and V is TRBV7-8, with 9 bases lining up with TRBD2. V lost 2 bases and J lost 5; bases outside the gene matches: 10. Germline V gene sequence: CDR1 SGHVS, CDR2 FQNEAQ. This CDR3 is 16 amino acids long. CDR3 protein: CASSLRAGGPLHEQYF. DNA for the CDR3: TGTGCCAGCAGCTTAAGGGCGGGAGGGCCGTTGCACGAGCAGTACTTC.

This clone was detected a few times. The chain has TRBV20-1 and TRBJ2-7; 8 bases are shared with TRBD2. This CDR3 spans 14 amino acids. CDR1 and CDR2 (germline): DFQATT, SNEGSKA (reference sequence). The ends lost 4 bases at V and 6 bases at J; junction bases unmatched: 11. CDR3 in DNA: TGCAGTGCTAAAAGCGGGAGCAGCTCGGGCGAGCAGTACTTC. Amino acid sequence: CSAKSGSSSGEQYF.

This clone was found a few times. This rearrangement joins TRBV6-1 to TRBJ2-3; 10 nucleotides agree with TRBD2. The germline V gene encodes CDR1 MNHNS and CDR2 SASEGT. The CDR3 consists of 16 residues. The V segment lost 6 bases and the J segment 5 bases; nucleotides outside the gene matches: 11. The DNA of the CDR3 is TGTGCCAGCAGGACTCCCGGGCTAGCGGGAGAAGATACGCAGTATTTT. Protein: CASRTPGLAGEDTQYF.

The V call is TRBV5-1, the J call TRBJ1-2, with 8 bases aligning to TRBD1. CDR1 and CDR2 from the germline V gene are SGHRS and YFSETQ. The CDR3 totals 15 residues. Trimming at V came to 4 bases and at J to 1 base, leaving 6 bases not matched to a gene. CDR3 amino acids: CASSHSDRDNYGYTF. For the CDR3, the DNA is TGCGCCAGCAGCCACTCGGACAGGGATAACTATGGCTACACCTTC.

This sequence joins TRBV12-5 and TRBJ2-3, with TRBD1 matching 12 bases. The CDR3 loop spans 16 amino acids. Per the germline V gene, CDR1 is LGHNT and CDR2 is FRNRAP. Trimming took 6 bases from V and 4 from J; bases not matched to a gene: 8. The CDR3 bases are TGTGCTAGTGGCACCGGGACAGGGGGCGAAGCAGATACGCAGTATTTT. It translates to CASGTGTGGEADTQYF.

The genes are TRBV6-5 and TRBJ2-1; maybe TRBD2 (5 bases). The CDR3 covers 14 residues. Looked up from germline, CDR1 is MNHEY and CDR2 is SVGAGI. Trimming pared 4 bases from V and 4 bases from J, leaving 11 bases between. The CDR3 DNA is TGTGCCAGCAGTTCGTGGACGGGATACAATGAGCAGTTCTTC. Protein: CASSSWTGYNEQFF.

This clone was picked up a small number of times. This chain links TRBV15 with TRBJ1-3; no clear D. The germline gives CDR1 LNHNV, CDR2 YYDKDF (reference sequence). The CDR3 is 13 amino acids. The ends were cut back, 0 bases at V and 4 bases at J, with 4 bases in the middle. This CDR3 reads CATSRDPGNTIYF. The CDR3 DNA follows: TGTGCCACCAGCAGAGATCCCGGAAACACCATATATTTT.

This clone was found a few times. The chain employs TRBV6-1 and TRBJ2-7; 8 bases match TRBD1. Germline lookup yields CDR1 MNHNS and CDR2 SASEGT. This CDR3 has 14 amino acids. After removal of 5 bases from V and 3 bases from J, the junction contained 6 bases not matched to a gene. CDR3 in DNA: TGTGCCAGCAGTCTCGGACAGGGATACTACGAGCAGTACTTC. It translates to CASSLGQGYYEQYF.

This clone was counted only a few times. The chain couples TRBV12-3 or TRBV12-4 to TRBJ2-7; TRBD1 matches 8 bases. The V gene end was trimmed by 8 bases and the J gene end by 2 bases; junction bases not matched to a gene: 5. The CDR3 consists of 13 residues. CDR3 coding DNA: TGTGCCAGCCAAGGACAGGGAGCCTACGAGCAGTACTTC. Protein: CASQGQGAYEQYF.

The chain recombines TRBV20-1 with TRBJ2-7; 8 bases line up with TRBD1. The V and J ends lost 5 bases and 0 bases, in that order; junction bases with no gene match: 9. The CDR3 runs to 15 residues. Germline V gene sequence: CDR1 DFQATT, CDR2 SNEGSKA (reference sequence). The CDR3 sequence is CSAVSRDRYSYEQYF. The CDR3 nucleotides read TGCAGTGCTGTTAGCCGGGACAGGTACTCCTACGAGCAGTACTTC.

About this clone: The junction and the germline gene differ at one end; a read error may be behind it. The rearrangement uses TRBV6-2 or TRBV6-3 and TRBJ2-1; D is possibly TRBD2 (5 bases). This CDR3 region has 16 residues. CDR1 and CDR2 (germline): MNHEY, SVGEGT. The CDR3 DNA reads TGTGCCAGCAAGGGTGCGGGTAATGCGGCCTACAATGGGCAGTTCTTC. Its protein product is CASKGAGNAAYNGQFF.

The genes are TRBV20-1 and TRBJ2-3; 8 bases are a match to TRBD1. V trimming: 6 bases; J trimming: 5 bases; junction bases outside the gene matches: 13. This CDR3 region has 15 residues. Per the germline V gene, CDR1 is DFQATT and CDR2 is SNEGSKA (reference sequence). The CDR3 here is CSAPGTGEIIDTQYF. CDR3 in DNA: TGCAGTGCCCCCGGGACAGGCGAGATTATAGATACGCAGTATTTT.

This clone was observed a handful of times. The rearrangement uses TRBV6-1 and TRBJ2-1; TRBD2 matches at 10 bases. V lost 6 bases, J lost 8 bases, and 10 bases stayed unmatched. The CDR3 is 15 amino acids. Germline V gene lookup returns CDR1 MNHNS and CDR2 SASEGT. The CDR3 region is CASSGGLAEGYEQFF. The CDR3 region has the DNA TGTGCCAGCAGCGGTGGACTAGCGGAGGGGTATGAGCAGTTCTTC.

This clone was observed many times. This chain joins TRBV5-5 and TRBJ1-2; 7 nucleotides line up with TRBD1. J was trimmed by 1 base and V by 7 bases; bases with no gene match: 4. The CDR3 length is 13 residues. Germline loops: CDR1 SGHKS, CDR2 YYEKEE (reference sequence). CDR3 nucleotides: TGTGCCAGCGAAACAGGGGATAACTATGGCTACACCTTC. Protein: CASETGDNYGYTF.

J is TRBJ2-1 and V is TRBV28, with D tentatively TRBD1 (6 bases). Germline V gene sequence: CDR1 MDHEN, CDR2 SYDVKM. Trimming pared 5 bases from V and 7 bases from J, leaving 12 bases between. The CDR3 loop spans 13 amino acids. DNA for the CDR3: TGTGCCAGCAGTGCACAGGGAATTAATGAGCAGTTCTTC. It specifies CASSAQGINEQFF.

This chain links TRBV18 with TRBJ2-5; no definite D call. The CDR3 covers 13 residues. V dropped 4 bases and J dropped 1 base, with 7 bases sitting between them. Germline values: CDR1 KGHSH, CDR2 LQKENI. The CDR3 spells CASSRAVQETQYF. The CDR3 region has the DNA TGTGCCAGCTCACGGGCAGTCCAAGAGACCCAGTACTTC.

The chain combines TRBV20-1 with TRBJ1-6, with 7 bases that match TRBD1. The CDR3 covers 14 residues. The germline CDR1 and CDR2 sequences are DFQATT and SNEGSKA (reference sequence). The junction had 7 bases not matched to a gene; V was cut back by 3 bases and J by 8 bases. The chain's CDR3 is CSASRITGDSPLHF. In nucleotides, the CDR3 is TGCAGTGCTAGTAGAATAACAGGGGATTCACCCCTCCACTTT.

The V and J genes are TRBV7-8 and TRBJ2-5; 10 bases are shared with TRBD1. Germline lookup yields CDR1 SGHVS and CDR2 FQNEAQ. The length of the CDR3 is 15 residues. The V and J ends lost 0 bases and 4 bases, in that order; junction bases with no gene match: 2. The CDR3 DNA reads TGTGCCAGCAGCTTAGCATGGACAGGGGGAGAGACCCAGTACTTC. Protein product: CASSLAWTGGETQYF.

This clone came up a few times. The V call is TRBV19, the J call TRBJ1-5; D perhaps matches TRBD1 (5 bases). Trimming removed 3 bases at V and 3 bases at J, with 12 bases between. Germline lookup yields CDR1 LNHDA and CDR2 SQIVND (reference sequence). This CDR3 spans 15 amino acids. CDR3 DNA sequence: TGTGCCAGTAGTATTCGCAGGGAGGACAATCAGCCCCAGCATTTT. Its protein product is CASSIRREDNQPQHF.

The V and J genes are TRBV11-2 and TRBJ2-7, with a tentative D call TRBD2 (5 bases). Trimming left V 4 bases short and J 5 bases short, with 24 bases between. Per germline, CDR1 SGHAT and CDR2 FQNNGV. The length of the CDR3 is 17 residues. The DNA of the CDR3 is TGTGCCAGCAGCTCATCGTGGGGTAACCCGGACGGGGACGAGCAGTACTTC. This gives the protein CASSSSWGNPDGDEQYF.

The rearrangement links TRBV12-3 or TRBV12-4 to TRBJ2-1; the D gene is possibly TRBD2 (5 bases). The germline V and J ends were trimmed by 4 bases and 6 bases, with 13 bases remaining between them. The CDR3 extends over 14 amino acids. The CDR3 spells CASSSSTSPNEQFF. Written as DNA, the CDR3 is TGTGCCAGCAGTTCTTCTACTAGTCCCAATGAGCAGTTCTTC.

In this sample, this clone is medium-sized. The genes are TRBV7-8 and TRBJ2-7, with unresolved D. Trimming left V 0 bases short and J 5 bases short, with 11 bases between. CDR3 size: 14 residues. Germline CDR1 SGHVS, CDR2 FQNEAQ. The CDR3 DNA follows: TGTGCCAGCAGCTTAGCGGATAACCACGACGAGCAGTACTTC. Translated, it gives CASSLADNHDEQYF.

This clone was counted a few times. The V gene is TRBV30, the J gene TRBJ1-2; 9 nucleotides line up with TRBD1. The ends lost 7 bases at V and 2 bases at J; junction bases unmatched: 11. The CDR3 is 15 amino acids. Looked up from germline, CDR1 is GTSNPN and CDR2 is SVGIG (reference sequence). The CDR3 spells CASDRRTGENYGYTF. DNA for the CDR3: TGTGCCTCTGACCGGAGGACAGGGGAGAACTATGGCTACACCTTC.

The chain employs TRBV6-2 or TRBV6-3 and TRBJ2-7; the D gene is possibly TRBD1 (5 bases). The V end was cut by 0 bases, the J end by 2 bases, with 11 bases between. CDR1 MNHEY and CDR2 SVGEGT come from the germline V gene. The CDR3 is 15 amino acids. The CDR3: CASSYSQTGTYEQYF. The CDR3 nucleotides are TGTGCCAGCAGTTACTCCCAAACAGGTACCTACGAGCAGTACTTC.

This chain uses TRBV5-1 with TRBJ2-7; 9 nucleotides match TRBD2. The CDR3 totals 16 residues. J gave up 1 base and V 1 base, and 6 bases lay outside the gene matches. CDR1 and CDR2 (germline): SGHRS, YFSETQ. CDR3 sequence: CASSLRGGRESYEQYF. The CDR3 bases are TGCGCCAGCAGCTTGAGAGGCGGGAGGGAATCCTACGAGCAGTACTTC.

The chain's CDR3 is CASRIPGQPYGGYTF. Written as DNA, the CDR3 is TGTGCCAGTAGAATTCCGGGACAGCCCTATGGTGGCTACACCTTC. The V gene is TRBV19, the J gene TRBJ1-2; 7 nucleotides align to TRBD1. The CDR3 is 15 amino acids. The germline CDR1 and CDR2 sequences are LNHDA and SQIVND (reference sequence). Losses at the gene ends were 6 bases for V and 7 bases for J; bases not matched to a gene: 14.

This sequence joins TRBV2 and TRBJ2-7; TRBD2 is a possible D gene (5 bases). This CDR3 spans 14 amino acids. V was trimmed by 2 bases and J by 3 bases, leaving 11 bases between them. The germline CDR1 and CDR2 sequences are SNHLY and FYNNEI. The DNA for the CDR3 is TGTGCCAGCAGTGAACTAGCCGTTCACTACGAGCAGTACTTC. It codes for CASSELAVHYEQYF.

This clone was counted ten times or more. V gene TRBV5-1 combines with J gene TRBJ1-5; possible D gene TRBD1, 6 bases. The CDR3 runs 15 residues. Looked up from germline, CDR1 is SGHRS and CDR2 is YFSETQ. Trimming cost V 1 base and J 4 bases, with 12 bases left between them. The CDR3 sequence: CASSLTGQGNQPQHF. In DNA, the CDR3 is TGCGCCAGCAGCTTGACCGGCCAGGGGAATCAGCCCCAGCATTTT. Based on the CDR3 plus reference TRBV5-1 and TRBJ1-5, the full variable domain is KAGVTQTPRYLIKTRGQQVTLSCSPISGHRSVSWYQQTPGQGLQFLFEYFSETQRNKGNFPGRFSGRQFSNSRSEMNVSTLELGDSALYLCASSLTGQGNQPQHFGDGTRLSIL.